This T cell receptor beta chain was found in a study of shared clonotypes between healthy human individuals. Study conclusions and caveats: The sharing of approximately 5.1% of naive CD4 clonotypes was seen across several donors. Rarefaction gave evidence that sorted-subset sequencing remained incomplete despite large depth.

On this clone: Its antigen remains unidentified.

Replicate PCRs run on sorted subsets employed approximately 0.2 ug DNA, around 27,000 T cell genomes. Using immunoSEQ multiplex PCR, the repertoire was profiled, and TCRdb retains in-frame clones only, with some absent. The repertoire holds millions of clones, 90% to 95% seen once, with 0.13% in the top ten. V was pared by 4 bases and J by 0 bases, with 18 bases between. This CDR3 contains 17 residues. Germline CDR1 reads MGHRA; CDR2 reads YSYEKL. The sample taken for sequencing was naive CD4+ T cells sorted from blood. Subset specified: CD45RA+ positively selected. The TCR sequence derives from a man younger than 35 in good health. V gene TRBV4-1 combines with J gene TRBJ1-1, with D unresolved. The CDR3 loop reads CASSLTPLYRMNTEAFF. CDR3 sequence (DNA): TGCGCCAGCAGCCTTACACCTTTATATCGGATGAACACTGAAGCTTTCTTT.